This paragraph covers one T cell receptor beta chain sequence. These data belong to a study of cytomegalovirus exposure and HLA in healthy donors. Primers: 60 Vbeta forward and 13 Jbeta reverse. Original data processing: An analysis that came later counted 80 million or so unique TCR beta chains, 10 million to 11 million shared. Here immunoSEQ multiplex PCR was the method, and the copy in TCRdb shows in-frame clones only, minus some. V, J and clone size are taken as reported in that table, and D and trimming were inferred from the DNA itself. Reported are approximately 37,000 clones; the ten largest clones contain around 3.8%. Germline V gene data show CDR1 as SGHDN and CDR2 as FVKESK. V dropped 3 bases and J dropped 10; count of bases not matched to a gene: 8. This CDR3 region has 15 residues.

The genes are TRBV14 and TRBJ1-6; 8 bases are a match to TRBD1. The source of this sequence is a male donor in good health and CMV-seronegative. Sample: PBMCs. CDR3 protein: CASSQVRTGISPLHF. For the CDR3, the DNA is TGTGCCAGCAGCCAGGTCCGGACAGGGATCTCACCCCTCCACTTT.